This TCR beta chain originates from a study of control samples from healthy donors and cancer patients. V dropped 6 bases and J dropped 5; count of bases not matched to a gene: 5. CDR3 size: 13 residues. Germline V gene sequence: CDR1 MNHEY, CDR2 SMNVEV (reference sequence). Generated by immunoSEQ multiplex PCR, the TCRdb table keeps only in-frame clones and is missing some. The sample lists 150,000 to 200,000 clones; around 96% were seen once. The receptor's source is a woman in her thirties or forties in good health. The rearrangement uses TRBV27 and TRBJ1-1; 8 nucleotides align to TRBD1. Sequenced sample: blood. In DNA form, the CDR3 reads TGTGCCAGCAGAGACAGGGGTTGGACTGAAGCTTTCTTT. Amino acid sequence: CASRDRGWTEAFF.